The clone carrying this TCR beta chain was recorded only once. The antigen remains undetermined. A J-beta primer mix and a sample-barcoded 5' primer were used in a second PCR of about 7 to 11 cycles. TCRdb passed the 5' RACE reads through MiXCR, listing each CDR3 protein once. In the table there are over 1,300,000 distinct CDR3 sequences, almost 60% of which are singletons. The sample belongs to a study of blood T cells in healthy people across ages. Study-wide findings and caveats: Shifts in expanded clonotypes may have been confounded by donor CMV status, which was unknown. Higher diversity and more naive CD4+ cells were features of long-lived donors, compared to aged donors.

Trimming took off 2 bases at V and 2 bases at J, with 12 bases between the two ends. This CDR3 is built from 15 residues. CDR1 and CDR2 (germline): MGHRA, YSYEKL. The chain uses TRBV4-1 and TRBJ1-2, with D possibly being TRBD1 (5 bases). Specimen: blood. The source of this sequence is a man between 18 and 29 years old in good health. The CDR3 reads CASSQPRDRNYGYTF. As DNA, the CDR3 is TGCGCCAGCAGCCAACCAAGGGACCGAAACTATGGCTACACCTTC.